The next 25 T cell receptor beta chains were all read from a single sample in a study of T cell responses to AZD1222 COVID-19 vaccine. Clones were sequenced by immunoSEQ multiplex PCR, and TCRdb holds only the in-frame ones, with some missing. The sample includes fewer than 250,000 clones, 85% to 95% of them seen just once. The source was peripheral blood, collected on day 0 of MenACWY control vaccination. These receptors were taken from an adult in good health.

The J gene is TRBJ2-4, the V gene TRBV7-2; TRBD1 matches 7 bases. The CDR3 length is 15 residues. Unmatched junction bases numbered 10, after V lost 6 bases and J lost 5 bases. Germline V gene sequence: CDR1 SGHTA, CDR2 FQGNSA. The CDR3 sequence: CASSTNVGQQNIQYF. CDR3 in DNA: TGTGCCAGCAGTACGAACGTGGGACAGCAAAACATTCAGTACTTC.

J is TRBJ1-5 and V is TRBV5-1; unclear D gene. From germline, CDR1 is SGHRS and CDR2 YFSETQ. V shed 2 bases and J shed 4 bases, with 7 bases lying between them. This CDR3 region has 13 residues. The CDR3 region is CASSFGENQPQHF. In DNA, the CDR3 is TGCGCCAGCAGCTTCGGCGAGAATCAGCCCCAGCATTTT.

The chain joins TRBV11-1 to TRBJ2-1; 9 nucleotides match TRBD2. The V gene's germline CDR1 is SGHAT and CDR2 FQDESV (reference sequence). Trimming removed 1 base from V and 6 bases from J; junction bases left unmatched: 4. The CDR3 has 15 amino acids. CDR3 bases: TGTGCCAGCAGCTTAGGTAGCGGGGGCCCCAATGAGCAGTTCTTC. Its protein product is CASSLGSGGPNEQFF. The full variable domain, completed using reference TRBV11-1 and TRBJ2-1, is EAEVAQSPRYKITEKSQAVAFWCDPISGHATLYWYRQILGQGPELLVQFQDESVVDDSQLPKDRFSAERLKGVDSTLKIQPAELGDSAMYLCASSLGSGGPNEQFFGPGTRLTVL.

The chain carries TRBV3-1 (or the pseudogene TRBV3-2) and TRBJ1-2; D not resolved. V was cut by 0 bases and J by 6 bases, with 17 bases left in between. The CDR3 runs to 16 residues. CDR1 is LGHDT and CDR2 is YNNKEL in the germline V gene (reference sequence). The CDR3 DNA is TGTGCCAGCAGCCAAGATATGGGCGTTCTAACTAATGGCTACACCTTC. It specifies CASSQDMGVLTNGYTF.

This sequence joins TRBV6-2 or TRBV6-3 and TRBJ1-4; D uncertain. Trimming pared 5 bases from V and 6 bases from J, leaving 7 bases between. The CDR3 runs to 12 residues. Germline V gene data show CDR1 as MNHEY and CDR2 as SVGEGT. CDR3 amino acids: CASSPADEKLFF. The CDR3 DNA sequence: TGTGCCAGCAGTCCGGCAGATGAAAAACTGTTTTTT.

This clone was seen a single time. In nucleotides, the CDR3 is TGTGCCATCAGGGCGGGACGGGGGGACACTGAAGCTTTCTTT. It yields the protein CAIRAGRGDTEAFF. The chain couples TRBV10-3 to TRBJ1-1; maybe TRBD1 (5 bases). V lost 6 bases, J lost 3 bases, and 14 bases lay in between. Germline lookup yields CDR1 ENHRY and CDR2 SYGVKD. The CDR3 is made up of 14 amino acids.

The DNA for the CDR3 is TGTGCCAGCAGGTCTATTAACACTGAAGCTTTCTTT. Translated: CASRSINTEAFF. The rearrangement joins TRBV6-5 to TRBJ1-1; D remains unclear. V was shortened by 6 bases and J by 2 bases, with 7 bases between the two germline ends. This CDR3 is 12 amino acids long. Germline lookup yields CDR1 MNHEY and CDR2 SVGAGI.

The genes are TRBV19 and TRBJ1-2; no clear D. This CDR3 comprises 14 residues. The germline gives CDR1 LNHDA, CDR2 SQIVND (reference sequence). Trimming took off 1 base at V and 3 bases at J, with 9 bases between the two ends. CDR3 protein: CASSIVGKDYGYTF. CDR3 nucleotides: TGTGCCAGTAGTATAGTTGGGAAAGACTATGGCTACACCTTC.

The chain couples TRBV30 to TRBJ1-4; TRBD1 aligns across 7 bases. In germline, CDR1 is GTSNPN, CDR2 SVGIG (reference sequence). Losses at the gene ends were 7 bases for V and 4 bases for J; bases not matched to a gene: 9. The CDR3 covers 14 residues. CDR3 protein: CAFGGGQLNEKLFF. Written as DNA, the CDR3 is TGTGCCTTTGGGGGGGGACAGCTTAATGAAAAACTGTTTTTT.

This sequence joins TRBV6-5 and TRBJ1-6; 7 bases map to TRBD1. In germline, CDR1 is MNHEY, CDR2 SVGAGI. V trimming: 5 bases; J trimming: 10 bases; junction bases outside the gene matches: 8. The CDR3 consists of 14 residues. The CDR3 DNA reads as TGTGCCAGCAGTACAGGGGACGTCAGGTCACCCCTCCACTTT. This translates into CASSTGDVRSPLHF.

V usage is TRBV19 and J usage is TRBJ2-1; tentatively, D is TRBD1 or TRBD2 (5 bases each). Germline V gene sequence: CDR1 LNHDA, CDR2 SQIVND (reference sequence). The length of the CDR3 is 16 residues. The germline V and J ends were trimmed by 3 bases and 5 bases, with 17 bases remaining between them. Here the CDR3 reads CASSMGTSRTHNEQFF. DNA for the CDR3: TGTGCCAGTAGTATGGGGACCTCCCGCACCCACAATGAGCAGTTCTTC.

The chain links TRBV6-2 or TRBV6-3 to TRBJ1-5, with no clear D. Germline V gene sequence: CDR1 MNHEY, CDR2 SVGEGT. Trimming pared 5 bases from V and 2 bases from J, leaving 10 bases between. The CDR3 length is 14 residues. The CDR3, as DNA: TGTGCCAGCAGTCCGGCTGGTGGCAATCAGCCCCAGCATTTT. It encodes CASSPAGGNQPQHF.

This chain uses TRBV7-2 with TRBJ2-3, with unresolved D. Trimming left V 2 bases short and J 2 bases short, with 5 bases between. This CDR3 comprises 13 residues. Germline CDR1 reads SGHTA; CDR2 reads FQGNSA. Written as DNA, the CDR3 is TGTGCCAGCAGCTTAAGAATCACAGATACGCAGTATTTT. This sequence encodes CASSLRITDTQYF.

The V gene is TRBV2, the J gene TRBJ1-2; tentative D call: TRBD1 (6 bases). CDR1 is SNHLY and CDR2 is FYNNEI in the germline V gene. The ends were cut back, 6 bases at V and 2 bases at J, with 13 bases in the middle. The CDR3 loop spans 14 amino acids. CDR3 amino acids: CASRTQTGNYGYTF. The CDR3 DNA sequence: TGTGCCAGCAGGACCCAAACAGGGAACTATGGCTACACCTTC.

CDR3 nucleotide sequence: TGTGCCACCAGCAGAGTGGGCACTATCTCTGGAAACACCATATATTTT. It yields the protein CATSRVGTISGNTIYF. The chain carries TRBV15 and TRBJ1-3; D unresolved. CDR3 length: 16 residues. The V end was cut by 1 base, the J end by 0 bases, with 10 bases between. Germline CDR1 LNHNV, CDR2 YYDKDF (reference sequence). Based on the CDR3 plus reference TRBV15 and TRBJ1-3, the full variable domain is DAMVIQNPRYQVTQFGKPVTLSCSQTLNHNVMYWYQQKSSQAPKLLFHYYDKDFNNEADTPDNFQSRRPNTSFCFLDIRSPGLGDTAMYLCATSRVGTISGNTIYFGEGSWLTVV.

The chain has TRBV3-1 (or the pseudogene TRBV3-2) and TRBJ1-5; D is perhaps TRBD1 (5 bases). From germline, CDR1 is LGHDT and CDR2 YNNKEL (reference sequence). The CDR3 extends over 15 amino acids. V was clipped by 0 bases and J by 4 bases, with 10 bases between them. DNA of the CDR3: TGTGCCAGCAGCCAAGATGGACACCAGAATCAGCCCCAGCATTTT. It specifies CASSQDGHQNQPQHF.

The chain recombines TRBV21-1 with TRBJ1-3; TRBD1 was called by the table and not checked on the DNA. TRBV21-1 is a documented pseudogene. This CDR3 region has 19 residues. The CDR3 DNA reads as TGTGCCAGCAGCAAAGCGCGTAGAGACAGGGACCTCTCTGGAAACACCATATATTTT. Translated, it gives CASSKARRDRDLSGNTIYF.

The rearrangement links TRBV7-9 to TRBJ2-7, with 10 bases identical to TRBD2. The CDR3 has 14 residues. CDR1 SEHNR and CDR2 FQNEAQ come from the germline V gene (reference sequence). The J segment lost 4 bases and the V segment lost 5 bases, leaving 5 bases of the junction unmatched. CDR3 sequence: CASSPIAGGYEQYF. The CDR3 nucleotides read TGTGCCAGCAGCCCAATAGCGGGGGGTTACGAGCAGTACTTC. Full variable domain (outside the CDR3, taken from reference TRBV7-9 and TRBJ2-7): DTGVSQNPRHKITKRGQNVTFRCDPISEHNRLYWYRQTLGQGPEFLTYFQNEAQLEKSRLLSDRFSAERPKGSFSTLEIQRTEQGDSAMYLCASSPIAGGYEQYFGPGTRLTVT.

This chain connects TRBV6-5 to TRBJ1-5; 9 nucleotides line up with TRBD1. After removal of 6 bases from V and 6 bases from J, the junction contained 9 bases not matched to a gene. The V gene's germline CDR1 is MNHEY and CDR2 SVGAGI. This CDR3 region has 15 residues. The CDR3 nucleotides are TGTGCCAGCAGACCAGACAGGGGGGGCGGTCAGCCCCAGCATTTT. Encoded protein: CASRPDRGGGQPQHF.

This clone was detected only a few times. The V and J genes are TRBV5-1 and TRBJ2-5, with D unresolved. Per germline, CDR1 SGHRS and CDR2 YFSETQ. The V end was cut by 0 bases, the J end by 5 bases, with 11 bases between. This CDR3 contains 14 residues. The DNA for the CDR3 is TGCGCCAGCAGCTTGGGGGCTCAATTGGAGACCCAGTACTTC. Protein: CASSLGAQLETQYF. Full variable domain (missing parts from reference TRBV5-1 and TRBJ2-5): KAGVTQTPRYLIKTRGQQVTLSCSPISGHRSVSWYQQTPGQGLQFLFEYFSETQRNKGNFPGRFSGRQFSNSRSEMNVSTLELGDSALYLCASSLGAQLETQYFGPGTRLLVL.

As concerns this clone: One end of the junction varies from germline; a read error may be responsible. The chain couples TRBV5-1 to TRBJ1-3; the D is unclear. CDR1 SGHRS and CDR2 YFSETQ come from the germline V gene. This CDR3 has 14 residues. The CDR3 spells CASRLEVSGNTIYF. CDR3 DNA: TGCGCCAGCAGGTTGGAGGTCTCTGGAAACACCATATATTTT.

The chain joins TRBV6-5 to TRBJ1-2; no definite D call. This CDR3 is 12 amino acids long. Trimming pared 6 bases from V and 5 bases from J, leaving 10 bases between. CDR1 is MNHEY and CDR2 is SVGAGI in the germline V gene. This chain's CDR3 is CASSKIGYGYTF. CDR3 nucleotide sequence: TGTGCCAGCAGCAAGATCGGATATGGCTACACCTTC.

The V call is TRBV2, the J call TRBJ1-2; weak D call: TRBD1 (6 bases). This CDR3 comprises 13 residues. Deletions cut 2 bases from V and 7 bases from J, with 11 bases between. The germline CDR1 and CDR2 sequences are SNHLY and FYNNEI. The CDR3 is CASSERGRGGYTF. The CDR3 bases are TGTGCCAGCAGTGAACGGGGGCGGGGTGGCTACACCTTC.

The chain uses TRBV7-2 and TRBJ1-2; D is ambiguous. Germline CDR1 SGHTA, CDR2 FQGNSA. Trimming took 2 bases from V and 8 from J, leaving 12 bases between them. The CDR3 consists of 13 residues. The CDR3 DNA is TGTGCCAGCAGCTTAATTTTAGTAGGGGGCTACACCTTC. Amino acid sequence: CASSLILVGGYTF.

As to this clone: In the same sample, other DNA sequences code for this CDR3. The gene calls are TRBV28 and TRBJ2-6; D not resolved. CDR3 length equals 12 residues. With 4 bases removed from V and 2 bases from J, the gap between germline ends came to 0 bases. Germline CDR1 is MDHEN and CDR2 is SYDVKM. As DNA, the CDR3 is TGTGCCAGCAGTTCTGGGGCCAACGTCCTGACTTTC. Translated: CASSSGANVLTF.